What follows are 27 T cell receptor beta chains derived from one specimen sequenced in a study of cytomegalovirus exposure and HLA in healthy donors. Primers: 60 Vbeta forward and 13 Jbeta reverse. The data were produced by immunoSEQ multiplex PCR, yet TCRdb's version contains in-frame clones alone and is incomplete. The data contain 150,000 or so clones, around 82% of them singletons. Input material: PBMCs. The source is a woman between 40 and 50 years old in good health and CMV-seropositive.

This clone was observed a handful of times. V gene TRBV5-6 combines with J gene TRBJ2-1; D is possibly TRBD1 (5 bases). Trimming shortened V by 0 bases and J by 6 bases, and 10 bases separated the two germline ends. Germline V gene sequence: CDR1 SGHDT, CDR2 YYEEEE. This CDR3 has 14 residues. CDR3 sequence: CASSLAGRSNEQFF. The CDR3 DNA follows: TGTGCCAGCAGCTTGGCAGGGCGGTCCAATGAGCAGTTCTTC.

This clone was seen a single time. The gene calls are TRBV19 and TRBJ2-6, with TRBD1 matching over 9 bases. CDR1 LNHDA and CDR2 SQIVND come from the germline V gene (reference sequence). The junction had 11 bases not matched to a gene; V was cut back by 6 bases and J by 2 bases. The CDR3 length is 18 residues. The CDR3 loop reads CASSWDRVATPGANVLTF. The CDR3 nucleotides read TGTGCCAGTAGCTGGGACAGGGTCGCAACTCCTGGGGCCAACGTCCTGACTTTC.

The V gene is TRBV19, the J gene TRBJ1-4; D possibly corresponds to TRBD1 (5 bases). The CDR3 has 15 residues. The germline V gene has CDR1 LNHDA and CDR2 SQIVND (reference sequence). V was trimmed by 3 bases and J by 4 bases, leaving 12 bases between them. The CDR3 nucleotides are TGTGCCAGTAGTATCAAACGGACACTTAATGAAAAACTGTTTTTT. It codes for CASSIKRTLNEKLFF.

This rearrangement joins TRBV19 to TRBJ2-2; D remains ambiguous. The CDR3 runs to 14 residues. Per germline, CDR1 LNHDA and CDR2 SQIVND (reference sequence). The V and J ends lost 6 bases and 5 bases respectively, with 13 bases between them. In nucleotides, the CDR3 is TGTGCCAGTAGCCTCACGTTTACAACCGGGGAGCTGTTTTTT. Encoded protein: CASSLTFTTGELFF. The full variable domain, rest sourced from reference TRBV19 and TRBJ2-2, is DGGITQSPKYLFRKEGQNVTLSCEQNLNHDAMYWYRQDPGQGLRLIYYSQIVNDFQKGDIAEGYSVSREKKESFPLTVTSAQKNPTAFYLCASSLTFTTGELFFGEGSRLTVL.

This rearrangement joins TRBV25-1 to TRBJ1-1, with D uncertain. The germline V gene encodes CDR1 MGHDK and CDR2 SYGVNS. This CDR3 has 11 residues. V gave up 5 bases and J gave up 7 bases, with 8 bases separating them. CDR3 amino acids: CASSREFEAFF. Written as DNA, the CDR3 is TGTGCCAGCAGTCGGGAGTTTGAAGCTTTCTTT.

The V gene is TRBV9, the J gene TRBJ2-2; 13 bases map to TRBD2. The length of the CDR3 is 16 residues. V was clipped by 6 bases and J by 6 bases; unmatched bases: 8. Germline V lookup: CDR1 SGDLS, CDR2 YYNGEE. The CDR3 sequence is CASKGLAGSSAGELFF. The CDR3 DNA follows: TGTGCCAGCAAGGGACTAGCGGGATCATCGGCCGGGGAGCTGTTTTTT.

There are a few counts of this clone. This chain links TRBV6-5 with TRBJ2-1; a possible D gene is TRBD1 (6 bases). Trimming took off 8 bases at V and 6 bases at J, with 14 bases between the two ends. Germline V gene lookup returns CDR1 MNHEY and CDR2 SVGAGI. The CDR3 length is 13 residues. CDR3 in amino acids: CASHGQHSNEQFF. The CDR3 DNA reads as TGTGCCAGCCATGGACAGCATAGCAATGAGCAGTTCTTC.

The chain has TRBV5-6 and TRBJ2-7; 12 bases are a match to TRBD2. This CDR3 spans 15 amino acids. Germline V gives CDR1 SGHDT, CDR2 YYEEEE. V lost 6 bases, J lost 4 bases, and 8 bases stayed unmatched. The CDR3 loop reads CASTRLAGAHYEQYF. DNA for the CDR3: TGTGCCAGCACCCGACTAGCGGGAGCCCATTACGAGCAGTACTTC.

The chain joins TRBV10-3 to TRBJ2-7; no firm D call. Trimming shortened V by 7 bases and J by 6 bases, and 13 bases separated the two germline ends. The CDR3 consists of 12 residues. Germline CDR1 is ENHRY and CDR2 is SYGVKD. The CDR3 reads CAIKTTVSEQYF. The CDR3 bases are TGTGCCATCAAGACCACAGTGTCCGAGCAGTACTTC.

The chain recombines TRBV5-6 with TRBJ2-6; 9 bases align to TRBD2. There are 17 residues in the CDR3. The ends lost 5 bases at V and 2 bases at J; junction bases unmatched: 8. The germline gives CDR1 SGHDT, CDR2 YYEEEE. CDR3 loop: CASSLRTSVPGANVLTF. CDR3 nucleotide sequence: TGTGCCAGCAGTCTAAGGACTAGCGTGCCTGGGGCCAACGTCCTGACTTTC.

CDR3 in amino acids: CASSYSRESTEAFF. The CDR3 DNA reads TGTGCCAGCAGTTACTCGAGGGAGTCTACTGAAGCTTTCTTT. The chain uses TRBV6-5 and TRBJ1-1; D ambiguous. The V end was cut by 0 bases, the J end by 5 bases, with 10 bases between. Germline CDR1 is MNHEY and CDR2 is SVGAGI. The CDR3 is 14 residues long.

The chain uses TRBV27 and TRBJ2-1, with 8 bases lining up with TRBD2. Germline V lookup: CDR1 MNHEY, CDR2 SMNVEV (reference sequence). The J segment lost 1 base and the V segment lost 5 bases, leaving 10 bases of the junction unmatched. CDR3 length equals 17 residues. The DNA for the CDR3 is TGTGCCAGCAGTCCGTTTGGAGCGGGAGCATCCTACAATGAGCAGTTCTTC. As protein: CASSPFGAGASYNEQFF.

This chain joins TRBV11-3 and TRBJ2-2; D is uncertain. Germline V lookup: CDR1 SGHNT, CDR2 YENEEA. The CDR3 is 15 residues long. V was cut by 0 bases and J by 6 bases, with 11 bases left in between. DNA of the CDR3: TGTGCCAGCAGCTTAGAGGGCCCGTTACCCGGGGAGCTGTTTTTT. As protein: CASSLEGPLPGELFF.

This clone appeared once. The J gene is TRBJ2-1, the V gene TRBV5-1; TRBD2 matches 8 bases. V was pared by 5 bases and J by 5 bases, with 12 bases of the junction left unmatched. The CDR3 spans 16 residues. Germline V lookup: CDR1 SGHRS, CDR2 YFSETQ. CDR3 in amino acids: CASRASGRQNNNEQFF. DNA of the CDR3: TGCGCCAGCAGGGCAAGCGGGAGACAAAACAACAATGAGCAGTTCTTC.

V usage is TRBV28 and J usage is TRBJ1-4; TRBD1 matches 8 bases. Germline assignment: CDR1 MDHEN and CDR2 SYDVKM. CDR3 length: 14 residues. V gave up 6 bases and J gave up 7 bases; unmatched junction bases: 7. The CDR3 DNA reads TGTGCCAGCAGGAACCAGGGGGCAGGTGAAAAACTGTTTTTT. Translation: CASRNQGAGEKLFF.

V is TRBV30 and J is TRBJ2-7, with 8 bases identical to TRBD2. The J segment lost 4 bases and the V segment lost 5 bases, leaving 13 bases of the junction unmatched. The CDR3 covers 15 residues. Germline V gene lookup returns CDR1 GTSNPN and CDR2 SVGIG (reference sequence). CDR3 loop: CAWVKARSGSYEQYF. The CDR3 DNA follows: TGTGCCTGGGTGAAGGCCCGGAGCGGGAGTTACGAGCAGTACTTC.

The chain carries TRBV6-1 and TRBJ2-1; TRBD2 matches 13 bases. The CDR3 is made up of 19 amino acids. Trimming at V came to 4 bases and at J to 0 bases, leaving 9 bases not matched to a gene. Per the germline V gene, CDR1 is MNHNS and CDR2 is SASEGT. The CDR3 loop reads CASSGVLAGGLGSYNEQFF. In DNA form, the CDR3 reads TGTGCCAGCAGTGGGGTACTAGCGGGAGGGCTAGGCTCCTACAATGAGCAGTTCTTC.

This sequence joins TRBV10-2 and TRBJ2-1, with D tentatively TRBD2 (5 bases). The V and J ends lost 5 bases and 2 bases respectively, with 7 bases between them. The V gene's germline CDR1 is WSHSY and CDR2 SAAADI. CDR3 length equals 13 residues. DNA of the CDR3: TGCGCCAGCAGTCGGGATGCCTACAATGAGCAGTTCTTC. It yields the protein CASSRDAYNEQFF.

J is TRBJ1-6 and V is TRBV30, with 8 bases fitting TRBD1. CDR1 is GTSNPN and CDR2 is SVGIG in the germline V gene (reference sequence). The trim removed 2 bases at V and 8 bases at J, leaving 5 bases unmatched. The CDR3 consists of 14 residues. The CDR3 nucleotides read TGTGCCTGGAGTCTTGGACAGGGTGATTCACCCCTCCACTTT. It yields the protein CAWSLGQGDSPLHF.

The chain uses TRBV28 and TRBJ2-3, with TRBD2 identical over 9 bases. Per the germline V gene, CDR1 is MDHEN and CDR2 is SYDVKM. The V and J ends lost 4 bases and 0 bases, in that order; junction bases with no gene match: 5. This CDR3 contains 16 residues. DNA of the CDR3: TGTGCCAGCAGTTCCCCTAGCGGGATTAGCACAGATACGCAGTATTTT. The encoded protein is CASSSPSGISTDTQYF.

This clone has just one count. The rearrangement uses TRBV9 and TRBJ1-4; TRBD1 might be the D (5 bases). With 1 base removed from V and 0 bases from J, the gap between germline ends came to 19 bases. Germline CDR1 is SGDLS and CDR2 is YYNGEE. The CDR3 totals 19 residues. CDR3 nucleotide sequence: TGTGCCAGCAGCGTATATCCCCAGGGAGGGAGCTCAACTAATGAAAAACTGTTTTTT. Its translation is CASSVYPQGGSSTNEKLFF.

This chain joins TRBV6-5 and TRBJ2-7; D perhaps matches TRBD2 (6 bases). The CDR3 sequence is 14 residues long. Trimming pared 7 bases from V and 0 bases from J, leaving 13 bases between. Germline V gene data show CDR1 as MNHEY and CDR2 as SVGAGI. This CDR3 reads CASIDSGSSYEQYF. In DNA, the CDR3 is TGTGCCAGCATCGACTCCGGGAGCTCCTACGAGCAGTACTTC.

The CDR3 here is CASSFQGGAYEQYF. CDR3 coding DNA: TGTGCCAGCAGCTTCCAGGGTGGAGCCTACGAGCAGTACTTC. The V call is TRBV5-6, the J call TRBJ2-7, with D perhaps matching TRBD1 (5 bases). CDR1 is SGHDT, CDR2 YYEEEE, per germline. Between the trimmed V and J ends, which lost 2 bases and 2 bases, there was a span of 11 bases. This CDR3 is 14 amino acids long.

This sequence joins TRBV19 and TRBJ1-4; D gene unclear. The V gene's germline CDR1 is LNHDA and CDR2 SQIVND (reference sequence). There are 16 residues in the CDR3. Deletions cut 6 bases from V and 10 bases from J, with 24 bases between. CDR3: CASRPTREAERSKLFF. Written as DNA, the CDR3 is TGTGCCAGTAGACCAACTAGGGAGGCAGAAAGGTCAAAACTGTTTTTT. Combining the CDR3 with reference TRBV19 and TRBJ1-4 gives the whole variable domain DGGITQSPKYLFRKEGQNVTLSCEQNLNHDAMYWYRQDPGQGLRLIYYSQIVNDFQKGDIAEGYSVSREKKESFPLTVTSAQKNPTAFYLCASRPTREAERSKLFFGSGTQLSVL.

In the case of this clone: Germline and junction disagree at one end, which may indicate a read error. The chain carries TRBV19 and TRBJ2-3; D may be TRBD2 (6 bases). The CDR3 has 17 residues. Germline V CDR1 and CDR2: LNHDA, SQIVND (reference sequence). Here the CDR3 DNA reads TGTGCCAGTAGTATTTTTTTCGGGGGTTCTAGCACCGATACGCAGTATTTT. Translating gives CASSIFFGGSSTDTQYF. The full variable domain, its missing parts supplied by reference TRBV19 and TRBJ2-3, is DGGITQSPKYLFRKEGQNVTLSCEQNLNHDAMYWYRQDPGQGLRLIYYSQIVNDFQKGDIAEGYSVSREKKESFPLTVTSAQKNPTAFYLCASSIFFGGSSTDTQYFGPGTRLTVL.

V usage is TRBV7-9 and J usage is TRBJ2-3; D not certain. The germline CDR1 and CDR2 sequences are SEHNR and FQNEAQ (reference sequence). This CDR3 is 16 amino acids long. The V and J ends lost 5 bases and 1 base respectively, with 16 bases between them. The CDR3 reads CASSAIAPLGTDTQYF. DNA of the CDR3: TGTGCCAGCAGCGCCATAGCCCCCCTGGGCACAGATACGCAGTATTTT.

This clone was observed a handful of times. The CDR3 DNA follows: TGTGCCAGTAGTATAGATCTTCCTTTCTGGACAGGGGATGAAAAACTGTTTTTT. Amino acid sequence: CASSIDLPFWTGDEKLFF. J is TRBJ1-4 and V is TRBV19, with TRBD1 matching over 9 bases. CDR1 is LNHDA, CDR2 SQIVND, per germline (reference sequence). J lost 6 bases, V lost 0 bases, and 11 bases had no gene match. The length of the CDR3 is 18 residues.